The clone carrying this T cell receptor (beta chain) has a single count. The antigen remains undetermined. CDR3 size: 14 residues. CDR1 is MNHEY, CDR2 SMNVEV, per germline (reference sequence). Trimming took 6 bases from V and 5 from J; bases not matched to a gene: 8. This entry belongs to a study of identical twins. Notes on the study in general: One should note that invariant MAIT and iNKT cells could partly confound zero-insertion analyses.

TCRdb independently ran MiXCR on the 5' RACE reads; one entry per CDR3 protein. The data show some 460,000 distinct CDR3 sequences, with approximately 15% seen just once and roughly 0.56% held by the top ten. The same sample was also studied in work on yellow fever vaccine responses in identical twins.

Specimen: CD4+ T cells sorted from blood. The chain links TRBV27 to TRBJ2-3; 7 nucleotides align to TRBD1. The source of this sequence is a woman between 18 and 29 years old in good health. The CDR3 sequence is CASRTTGPLDTQYF. The DNA for the CDR3 is TGTGCCAGCAGGACGACAGGGCCCTTAGATACGCAGTATTTT.